The 23 T cell receptor beta chains reported below all come from one sample, sequenced in a study of blood T cell repertoires in COVID-19 (dated by TCRdb to about 2020). Libraries came from the immunoSEQ multiplex PCR assay. This is the immuneACCESS table as TCRdb keeps it, with only in-frame sequences that have V and J called. A part of the clones is gone; compared with another copy, unresolved V genes explain less than half, and the rest is unexplained. This sample lists more than 150,000 clones; roughly nine tenths were detected once. The top ten constitute less than 25% of the sample. The sample taken for sequencing was peripheral blood. These TCRs come from a man aged 70 or older with active or convalescent COVID-19.

This rearrangement joins TRBV12-3 or TRBV12-4 to TRBJ1-1; tentative D call: TRBD1 (6 bases). The length of the CDR3 is 13 residues. The germline V and J ends were trimmed by 3 bases and 11 bases, with 16 bases remaining between them. CDR3 sequence: CASSFGGPGGAFF. DNA of the CDR3: TGTGCCAGCAGTTTTGGGGGGCCCGGGGGGGCTTTCTTT.

The chain combines TRBV3-1 (or the pseudogene TRBV3-2) with TRBJ1-6, with 7 positions matching TRBD1. With 4 bases clipped from V and 7 bases from J, the junction kept 7 bases outside the gene matches. Per the germline V gene, CDR1 is LGHDT and CDR2 is YNNKEL (reference sequence). The CDR3 length is 15 residues. The CDR3 bases are TGTGCCAGCAGCCTCTTGACAGGGAAGAATTCACCCCTCCACTTT. This encodes CASSLLTGKNSPLHF.

The chain links TRBV9 to TRBJ1-4; D gene uncertain. Trimming shortened V by 3 bases and J by 0 bases, and 9 bases separated the two germline ends. This CDR3 spans 15 amino acids. From germline, CDR1 is SGDLS and CDR2 YYNGEE. In DNA form, the CDR3 reads TGTGCCAGCAGCGATAGTCGGGCAACTAATGAAAAACTGTTTTTT. This sequence encodes CASSDSRATNEKLFF.

The rearrangement uses TRBV7-9 and TRBJ2-1; D remains ambiguous. This CDR3 has 12 amino acids. CDR1 SEHNR and CDR2 FQNEAQ come from the germline V gene (reference sequence). Trimming shortened V by 5 bases and J by 6 bases, and 8 bases separated the two germline ends. The CDR3 DNA follows: TGTGCCAGCAGCGCGAGAAGCAATGAGCAGTTCTTC. Protein sequence: CASSARSNEQFF. Combining the CDR3 with reference TRBV7-9 and TRBJ2-1 gives the whole variable domain DTGVSQNPRHKITKRGQNVTFRCDPISEHNRLYWYRQTLGQGPEFLTYFQNEAQLEKSRLLSDRFSAERPKGSFSTLEIQRTEQGDSAMYLCASSARSNEQFFGPGTRLTVL.

As for this clone: At one boundary the junction diverges from the germline segment, which might be a read error. The chain employs TRBV27 and TRBJ1-6, with 8 positions matching TRBD1. Germline values: CDR1 MNHEY, CDR2 SMNVEV (reference sequence). The CDR3 consists of 17 residues. The DNA for the CDR3 is TGTGCCAGCAGTCCTGGGACAGGATTCGTGTATATTTCACCCCTCCACTTT. Protein: CASSPGTGFVYISPLHF.

This chain connects TRBV18 to TRBJ1-2, with 7 bases aligning to TRBD1. The CDR3 runs 13 residues. The V segment lost 8 bases and the J segment 6 bases; nucleotides outside the gene matches: 9. Germline assignment: CDR1 KGHSH and CDR2 LQKENI. CDR3 loop: CASNPTGADGYTF. The CDR3, as DNA: TGTGCCAGCAACCCAACAGGGGCGGATGGCTACACCTTC.

This clone came up once. This chain joins TRBV30 and TRBJ1-2; 7 bases agree with TRBD1. This CDR3 has 13 residues. The germline gives CDR1 GTSNPN, CDR2 SVGIG (reference sequence). The junction had 8 bases not matched to a gene; V was cut back by 2 bases and J by 8 bases. The DNA of the CDR3 is TGTGCCTGGAGTAAGGGGGCATCCTCGGGCTACACCTTC. Translation: CAWSKGASSGYTF.

The chain joins TRBV6-5 to TRBJ1-1; 9 positions match TRBD1. In germline, CDR1 is MNHEY, CDR2 SVGAGI. V dropped 0 bases and J dropped 0; count of bases not matched to a gene: 2. This CDR3 comprises 16 residues. The CDR3 reads CASSYSDRGMNTEAFF. The CDR3 DNA sequence: TGTGCCAGCAGTTACTCGGACAGGGGCATGAACACTGAAGCTTTCTTT.

The rearrangement uses TRBV30 and TRBJ1-2; 11 bases align to TRBD1. V shed 3 bases and J 8 bases; nucleotides not matched to a gene: 11. The length of the CDR3 is 15 residues. CDR1 is GTSNPN and CDR2 is SVGIG in the germline V gene (reference sequence). The CDR3 nucleotides read TGTGCCTGGAGGAGCCTCGGGACAGGGGGGGAAGGCTACACCTTC. Translating gives CAWRSLGTGGEGYTF.

This chain uses TRBV3-1 (or the pseudogene TRBV3-2) with TRBJ2-3; D unresolved. The germline V gene encodes CDR1 LGHDT and CDR2 YNNKEL (reference sequence). Trimming left V 1 base short and J 3 bases short, with 14 bases between. This CDR3 has 16 amino acids. The CDR3 region has the DNA TGTGCCAGCAGCCAAGGGAAGACTTCTCGAACAGATACGCAGTATTTT. It translates to CASSQGKTSRTDTQYF.

This clone was observed a few times. The chain links TRBV7-9 to TRBJ1-5; the D gene is possibly TRBD1 (5 bases). The CDR3 extends over 15 amino acids. The ends were cut back, 5 bases at V and 5 bases at J, with 16 bases in the middle. Germline lookup yields CDR1 SEHNR and CDR2 FQNEAQ (reference sequence). CDR3 DNA sequence: TGTGCCAGCAGCCCCGGGGGGGACCGCTATCAGCCCCAGCATTTT. Translating gives CASSPGGDRYQPQHF.

V gene TRBV7-8 combines with J gene TRBJ1-5; D unclear. The germline V gene has CDR1 SGHVS and CDR2 FQNEAQ. Trimming left V 4 bases short and J 6 bases short, with 13 bases between. The CDR3 spans 14 residues. CDR3: CASSSWEAGQPQHF. The CDR3, as DNA: TGTGCCAGCAGCTCCTGGGAGGCTGGTCAGCCCCAGCATTTT.

This chain uses TRBV30 with TRBJ1-4; possibly TRBD1 for D (6 bases). CDR1 is GTSNPN and CDR2 is SVGIG in the germline V gene (reference sequence). CDR3 length: 13 residues. V gave up 0 bases and J gave up 8 bases, with 10 bases separating them. CDR3 coding DNA: TGTGCCTGGAGTGTACAGGGTGGCGAAAAACTGTTTTTT. The encoded protein is CAWSVQGGEKLFF.

V and J are TRBV19 and TRBJ1-2, with a weak D call TRBD1 (5 bases). V lost 3 bases to trimming and J lost 3 bases, with 14 bases between them. CDR3 length: 15 residues. Germline CDR1 reads LNHDA; CDR2 reads SQIVND (reference sequence). The CDR3 bases are TGTGCCAGTAGTATTTTGTGGGGCGGCGACTATGGCTACACCTTC. The encoded protein is CASSILWGGDYGYTF.

The CDR3 nucleotides read TGTGCCAGCTCACTTAGGGGGGGCCCAGATACGCAGTATTTT. Translated, it gives CASSLRGGPDTQYF. The chain uses TRBV18 and TRBJ2-3, with D possibly TRBD2 on 7 matching bases. The V end lost 4 bases, the J end lost 4 bases, and 12 bases lay between the germline ends. There are 14 residues in the CDR3. The germline CDR1 and CDR2 sequences are KGHSH and LQKENI.

This chain joins TRBV11-2 and TRBJ2-5; 10 bases line up with TRBD1. The germline CDR1 and CDR2 sequences are SGHAT and FQNNGV. The length of the CDR3 is 14 residues. J was trimmed by 3 bases and V by 5 bases; bases with no gene match: 3. As DNA, the CDR3 is TGTGCCAGCAGCCGGGACAGGGGAGAAGAGACCCAGTACTTC. As protein: CASSRDRGEETQYF.

The rearrangement joins TRBV5-4 to TRBJ2-7; TRBD2 is a possible D gene (5 bases). This CDR3 has 15 residues. The germline V gene has CDR1 SGHNT and CDR2 YYREEE (reference sequence). Trimming shortened V by 4 bases and J by 2 bases, and 16 bases separated the two germline ends. DNA for the CDR3: TGTGCCAGCAGCCCACGCCGGGATTTGACCTACGAGCAGTACTTC. This translates into CASSPRRDLTYEQYF.

This chain joins TRBV5-1 and TRBJ2-1, with D tentatively TRBD1 (7 bases). The CDR3 loop spans 13 amino acids. The V end lost 4 bases, the J end lost 8 bases, and 13 bases lay between the germline ends. Germline lookup yields CDR1 SGHRS and CDR2 YFSETQ. CDR3 DNA sequence: TGCGCCAGCAGCCTGCAGGGGGGTTATGAGCAGTTCTTC. Translated: CASSLQGGYEQFF.

The rearrangement joins TRBV5-1 to TRBJ2-5; 11 bases match TRBD2. CDR1 is SGHRS and CDR2 is YFSETQ in the germline V gene. V shed 0 bases, J shed 2 bases, and the junction held 3 bases outside the gene matches. This CDR3 is built from 16 residues. The CDR3 is CASSLVSGGDQETQYF. As DNA, the CDR3 is TGCGCCAGCAGCTTGGTTAGCGGGGGGGATCAAGAGACCCAGTACTTC.

As concerns this clone: The junction does not match germline at one end; this may be a read error. The chain carries TRBV7-9 and TRBJ2-1; 8 bases map to TRBD2. The CDR3 covers 16 residues. Germline CDR1 is SEHNR and CDR2 is FQNEAQ (reference sequence). CDR3 in DNA: TGTGCCAGCAGCCCTCCTGGGAGCGGGAGCAACAATGAGCAGCTCTTC. It encodes CASSPPGSGSNNEQLF.

V usage is TRBV2 and J usage is TRBJ1-1; 7 bases match TRBD1. Germline values: CDR1 SNHLY, CDR2 FYNNEI. Losses at the gene ends were 5 bases for V and 4 bases for J; bases not matched to a gene: 7. CDR3 length: 14 residues. The CDR3 DNA reads as TGTGCCAGCAGTACTACAGGGGAGAGCACTGAAGCTTTCTTT. This codes for CASSTTGESTEAFF.

This clone was detected only once. V gene TRBV4-1 combines with J gene TRBJ1-4; the match to TRBD1 covers 8 bases. The V and J ends lost 3 bases and 6 bases, in that order; junction bases with no gene match: 6. Per germline, CDR1 MGHRA and CDR2 YSYEKL. The CDR3 spans 15 residues. The chain's CDR3 is CASSQVGTGYEKLFF. The CDR3 DNA sequence: TGCGCCAGCAGCCAGGTCGGGACAGGTTATGAAAAACTGTTTTTT.

The chain couples TRBV3-1 (or the pseudogene TRBV3-2) to TRBJ1-4, with D tentatively TRBD1 (5 bases). This CDR3 has 14 residues. CDR1 is LGHDT and CDR2 is YNNKEL in the germline V gene (reference sequence). With 6 bases removed from V and 0 bases from J, the gap between germline ends came to 8 bases. CDR3 region: CASRDSSTNEKLFF. As DNA, the CDR3 is TGTGCCAGCAGAGACAGCTCAACTAATGAAAAACTGTTTTTT.